These 23 T cell receptor beta chains were all obtained from the same sample, sequenced in a study of blood T cell repertoires in COVID-19. Profiled with immunoSEQ multiplex PCR; TCRdb holds only in-frame clones, not every one. The sample contains approximately 110,000 clones, 69% of which appear only once. The sample consisted of peripheral blood. The receptor source for this set is a man older than 75 with acute or convalescent COVID-19.

In its sample, this clone was seen a few times. In nucleotides, the CDR3 is TGTGCTAGTGCCCCGGACTACTCCTACGAGCAGTACTTC. It is translated as CASAPDYSYEQYF. The gene calls are TRBV12-5 and TRBJ2-7; perhaps TRBD2 as D (6 bases). Germline V gene data show CDR1 as LGHNT and CDR2 as FRNRAP. The CDR3 is 13 residues long. V lost 7 bases, J lost 0 bases, and 10 bases lay in between.

The chain employs TRBV15 and TRBJ1-5, with a weak D call TRBD1 (5 bases). Trimming removed 0 bases from V and 4 bases from J, with 10 bases in between. The CDR3 is made up of 15 amino acids. Germline V gene lookup returns CDR1 LNHNV and CDR2 YYDKDF (reference sequence). CDR3 region: CATSRDPGRNQPQHF. Written as DNA, the CDR3 is TGTGCCACCAGCAGAGATCCAGGGCGAAATCAGCCCCAGCATTTT.

This clone was observed once. This chain joins TRBV4-1 and TRBJ2-4, with D tentatively TRBD2 (6 bases). The CDR3 sequence is 18 residues long. V gave up 3 bases and J gave up 4 bases, with 22 bases separating them. The V gene's germline CDR1 is MGHRA and CDR2 YSYEKL. The CDR3 here is CASSHYPREPFGKNIQYF. The DNA for the CDR3 is TGCGCCAGCAGCCACTATCCCCGGGAGCCCTTTGGTAAAAACATTCAGTACTTC.

This clone was counted a few times. V usage is TRBV28 and J usage is TRBJ2-1, with D possibly TRBD2 on 5 matching bases. Trimming removed 7 bases from V and 2 bases from J, with 15 bases in between. Germline loops: CDR1 MDHEN, CDR2 SYDVKM. The CDR3 has 15 residues. The CDR3 DNA is TGTGCCAGCATCGACCACGGACTGACCTACAATGAGCAGTTCTTC. It codes for CASIDHGLTYNEQFF.

V usage is TRBV30 and J usage is TRBJ2-3; 7 bases match TRBD2. V dropped 2 bases and J dropped 6; count of bases not matched to a gene: 8. This CDR3 is built from 14 residues. Germline loops: CDR1 GTSNPN, CDR2 SVGIG (reference sequence). CDR3 nucleotide sequence: TGTGCCTGGAGTAGGGGTCAGGGAGGGGATACGCAGTATTTT. Protein product: CAWSRGQGGDTQYF.

This clone was found a few times. This chain uses TRBV2 with TRBJ2-3; 8 bases line up with TRBD1. V gave up 5 bases and J gave up 1 base; unmatched junction bases: 2. The CDR3 runs to 14 residues. Germline-derived CDR1 and CDR2 are SNHLY and FYNNEI. The CDR3: CASSWTGRTDTQYF. CDR3 sequence (DNA): TGTGCCAGCAGTTGGACAGGGCGCACAGATACGCAGTATTTT.

The rearrangement uses TRBV19 and TRBJ2-1; 7 bases line up with TRBD1. Germline trimming cut 5 bases from V and 0 bases from J; bases unmatched to any gene: 4. Germline lookup yields CDR1 LNHDA and CDR2 SQIVND (reference sequence). The CDR3 loop spans 15 amino acids. CDR3 in amino acids: CASSATGSSYNEQFF. The CDR3 region has the DNA TGTGCCAGTAGTGCGACAGGGAGCTCCTACAATGAGCAGTTCTTC.

The chain employs TRBV6-2 or TRBV6-3 and TRBJ1-5; D remains ambiguous. CDR3 length: 13 residues. Trimming took 4 bases from V and 6 from J, leaving 10 bases between them. Germline values: CDR1 MNHEY, CDR2 SVGEGT. CDR3 sequence (DNA): TGTGCCAGCAGTTGGGCAGCTCTTCAGCCCCAGCATTTT. It translates to CASSWAALQPQHF.

This rearrangement joins TRBV2 to TRBJ2-7; 12 bases map to TRBD1. Germline V CDR1 and CDR2: SNHLY, FYNNEI. The CDR3 totals 15 residues. The ends lost 3 bases at V and 6 bases at J; junction bases unmatched: 6. CDR3 coding DNA: TGTGCCAGCAGTGAGTATGGGACAGGGGGCAGCGAGCAGTACTTC. Translating it yields CASSEYGTGGSEQYF.

The CDR3 DNA is TGTGCCAGCGGAGGACCCAGGGAGCAGTACTTC. This encodes CASGGPREQYF. This chain joins TRBV2 and TRBJ2-7; D possibly corresponds to TRBD2 (5 bases). Trimming removed 8 bases at V and 7 bases at J, with 12 bases between. Germline V lookup: CDR1 SNHLY, CDR2 FYNNEI. This CDR3 spans 11 amino acids. The whole variable domain, filled in from reference TRBV2 and TRBJ2-7, reads EPEVTQTPSHQVTQMGQEVILRCVPISNHLYFYWYRQILGQKVEFLVSFYNNEISEKSEIFDDQFSVERPDGSNFTLKIRSTKLEDSAMYFCASGGPREQYFGPGTRLTVT.

The rearrangement uses TRBV10-3 and TRBJ2-7; no reliable D call. Germline CDR1 ENHRY, CDR2 SYGVKD. The CDR3 length is 13 residues. With 4 bases removed from V and 1 base from J, the gap between germline ends came to 8 bases. The CDR3 sequence is CAISAGSSYEQYF. The CDR3, as DNA: TGTGCCATCAGTGCTGGCAGTTCCTACGAGCAGTACTTC.

In DNA, the CDR3 is TGCGCCAGCAGCCGAGACCCAGCTAGCGGACGGGGTGGGGAGCTGTTTTTT. Translating it yields CASSRDPASGRGGELFF. The V call is TRBV4-3, the J call TRBJ2-2; 7 bases map to TRBD2. CDR3 length: 17 residues. Germline-derived CDR1 and CDR2 are LGHNA and YSLEER. V lost 4 bases, J lost 8 bases, and 16 bases stayed unmatched.

V and J are TRBV28 and TRBJ2-7; 9 positions match TRBD2. With V trimmed by 2 bases and J by 12 bases, 5 bases remained unmatched. The CDR3 runs to 12 residues. CDR1 MDHEN and CDR2 SYDVKM come from the germline V gene. The CDR3 DNA sequence: TGTGCCAGCAGTTTAGGTCTAGCGGGGCCGTACTTC. This translates into CASSLGLAGPYF. The full variable domain, in which reference TRBV28 and TRBJ2-7 provide the parts outside the CDR3, is DVKVTQSSRYLVKRTGEKVFLECVQDMDHENMFWYRQDPGLGLRLIYFSYDVKMKEKGDIPEGYSVSREKKERFSLILESASTNQTSMYLCASSLGLAGPYFGPGTRLTVT.

The rearrangement links TRBV18 to TRBJ1-1; perhaps TRBD1 as D (5 bases). CDR1 is KGHSH and CDR2 is LQKENI in the germline V gene. This CDR3 is 13 amino acids long. V was trimmed by 5 bases and J by 1 base, leaving 8 bases between them. CDR3 region: CASSVDRNTEAFF. The CDR3 nucleotides read TGTGCCAGCTCAGTCGACAGGAACACTGAAGCTTTCTTT.

This clone was counted many times. J is TRBJ2-2 and V is TRBV19; 10 bases map to TRBD2. There are 14 residues in the CDR3. Unmatched junction bases numbered 0, after V lost 7 bases and J lost 1 base. CDR1 is LNHDA and CDR2 is SQIVND in the germline V gene (reference sequence). CDR3 DNA sequence: TGTGCCAGTACTAGCGGGAGGAACACCGGGGAGCTGTTTTTT. It is translated as CASTSGRNTGELFF.

The J gene is TRBJ1-1, the V gene TRBV11-3, with 9 bases fitting TRBD1. V was clipped by 7 bases and J by 0 bases; unmatched bases: 9. This CDR3 spans 16 amino acids. Germline V gene lookup returns CDR1 SGHNT and CDR2 YENEEA. Here the CDR3 reads CASNRKTGGMNTEAFF. The CDR3 DNA follows: TGTGCCAGCAACCGAAAGACAGGGGGAATGAACACTGAAGCTTTCTTT. Variable domain in full (rest from reference TRBV11-3 and TRBJ1-1): EAGVVQSPRYKIIEKKQPVAFWCNPISGHNTLYWYLQNLGQGPELLIRYENEEAVDDSQLPKDRFSAERLKGVDSTLKIQPAELGDSAVYLCASNRKTGGMNTEAFFGQGTRLTVV.

The rearrangement joins TRBV7-9 to TRBJ2-7; possible D gene TRBD2, 6 bases. Germline CDR1 reads SEHNR; CDR2 reads FQNEAQ (reference sequence). V shed 1 base and J shed 4 bases, with 20 bases lying between them. This CDR3 spans 17 amino acids. This CDR3 reads CASSLVRGMTSSYEQYF. The CDR3 nucleotides read TGTGCCAGCAGCTTAGTACGGGGTATGACTAGTTCATACGAGCAGTACTTC.

This clone occurred once. The chain couples TRBV30 to TRBJ2-7; 7 bases are shared with TRBD2. The V and J ends lost 3 bases and 2 bases, in that order; junction bases with no gene match: 7. This CDR3 has 14 residues. Looked up from germline, CDR1 is GTSNPN and CDR2 is SVGIG (reference sequence). CDR3 DNA sequence: TGTGCCTGGAGGGGGCGGGAGACCACCTACGAGCAGTACTTC. It translates to CAWRGRETTYEQYF.

The chain combines TRBV7-2 with TRBJ2-7; 7 positions agree with TRBD2. V lost 5 bases to trimming and J lost 2 bases; unmatched junction nucleotides: 9. There are 15 residues in the CDR3. Germline V gene lookup returns CDR1 SGHTA and CDR2 FQGNSA. CDR3 residues: CASSGFRAGAYEQYF. CDR3 nucleotides: TGTGCCAGCAGCGGTTTTAGGGCGGGAGCCTACGAGCAGTACTTC.

This clone was found a few times. The chain links TRBV19 to TRBJ2-7; perhaps TRBD1 as D (6 bases). Germline V CDR1 and CDR2: LNHDA, SQIVND (reference sequence). V was trimmed by 5 bases and J by 1 base, leaving 12 bases between them. CDR3 length: 14 amino acids. The chain's CDR3 is CASSPLDSSYEQYF. The DNA of the CDR3 is TGTGCCAGTAGTCCCCTGGACAGTTCCTACGAGCAGTACTTC.

J is TRBJ1-5 and V is TRBV2; TRBD1 is a possible D gene (6 bases). Germline V gene data show CDR1 as SNHLY and CDR2 as FYNNEI. The CDR3 sequence is 15 residues long. The ends were cut back, 5 bases at V and 8 bases at J, with 19 bases in the middle. The CDR3 nucleotides are TGTGCCAGCAGTCTCCGAGGACAGACGCGTGAGCCCCAGCATTTT. This encodes CASSLRGQTREPQHF.

The rearrangement joins TRBV7-2 to TRBJ2-7; 12 nucleotides line up with TRBD2. Germline V gene sequence: CDR1 SGHTA, CDR2 FQGNSA. Germline trimming cut 6 bases from V and 4 bases from J; bases unmatched to any gene: 7. The CDR3 runs 15 residues. The DNA of the CDR3 is TGTGCCAGCAGTTCTAGCGGGAGGGTCGGGTACGAGCAGTACTTC. Translated, it gives CASSSSGRVGYEQYF.

The V and J genes are TRBV6-5 and TRBJ1-2; TRBD1 is a possible D gene (5 bases). Between the trimmed V and J ends, which lost 8 bases and 4 bases, there was a span of 14 bases. The CDR3 loop spans 13 amino acids. Looked up from germline, CDR1 is MNHEY and CDR2 is SVGAGI. This CDR3 reads CASQGATSYGYTF. CDR3 nucleotide sequence: TGTGCCAGCCAGGGCGCTACTTCCTATGGCTACACCTTC.